The next 15 T cell receptor beta chains were all read from a single sample in a study of regulatory T cells in long-lasting Graves disease. Time point specified: persistent/refractory GD, antithyroid drugs over 5 years with positive TRAb. RNA from PBMCs was the source of the TCR library. Combining iRepertoire HTBI primers with Arm-PCR of CDR3 regions, the authors built TCR beta libraries. TCRdb processed the multiplex PCR reads anew with MiXCR; each CDR3 protein has one entry. The table lists about 470,000 distinct CDR3 sequences, roughly 21% of them singletons. Material: peripheral blood mononuclear cells (PBMCs), obtained when the disease was refractory, from a patient treated with antithyroid drugs. The receptor set was obtained from a female donor with Graves disease.

The table lists this clonotype with a few counts. The rearrangement uses TRBV25-1 and TRBJ2-7, with D perhaps TRBD2 (5 bases). The CDR3 is 16 amino acids. Trimming took 2 bases from V and 4 from J, leaving 18 bases between them. Germline V lookup: CDR1 MGHDK, CDR2 SYGVNS. CDR3: CASSEEGGPRGYEQYF. The CDR3 DNA follows: TGTGCCAGCAGTGAAGAAGGCGGCCCCCGGGGATACGAGCAGTACTTC.

The V and J genes are TRBV13 and TRBJ1-1; D is perhaps TRBD1 (5 bases). This CDR3 comprises 15 residues. Germline CDR1 PRHDT, CDR2 FYEKMQ (reference sequence). Trimming removed 5 bases at V and 0 bases at J, with 13 bases between. The CDR3 DNA reads TGTGCCAGCAGCAACCGACAGATCATGAACACTGAAGCTTTCTTT. It encodes CASSNRQIMNTEAFF.

This clonotype has at least ten counts. This CDR3 reads CASSYSSSQGVETQYF. The CDR3 nucleotides read TGTGCCAGCAGTTACTCGAGTTCGCAGGGAGTAGAGACCCAGTACTTC. The chain links TRBV6-2 or TRBV6-3 to TRBJ2-5; the D call may be TRBD1 or TRBD2 (5 bases each). Germline lookup yields CDR1 MNHEY and CDR2 SVGEGT. Trimming left V 0 bases short and J 4 bases short, with 15 bases between. This CDR3 has 16 amino acids.

This clonotype was counted only a few times. The chain recombines TRBV19 with TRBJ2-7; TRBD2 matches at 9 bases. The CDR3 runs to 14 residues. Germline trimming cut 8 bases from V and 2 bases from J; bases unmatched to any gene: 7. Germline-derived CDR1 and CDR2 are LNHDA and SQIVND (reference sequence). As DNA, the CDR3 is TGTGCCAGTGCACTAGCGGGCACAGCCTACGAGCAGTACTTC. Translation: CASALAGTAYEQYF. Full variable domain (remainder filled in from reference TRBV19 and TRBJ2-7): DGGITQSPKYLFRKEGQNVTLSCEQNLNHDAMYWYRQDPGQGLRLIYYSQIVNDFQKGDIAEGYSVSREKKESFPLTVTSAQKNPTAFYLCASALAGTAYEQYFGPGTRLTVT.

This clonotype was found many times. V usage is TRBV12-3 or TRBV12-4 and J usage is TRBJ1-2; TRBD1 aligns across 9 bases. V lost 5 bases, J lost 4 bases, and 8 bases stayed unmatched. The CDR3 spans 15 residues. The chain's CDR3 is CASSPTGGGGYGYTF. DNA of the CDR3: TGTGCCAGCAGTCCAACAGGGGGCGGGGGCTATGGCTACACCTTC.

This clonotype occurred a few times. The chain has TRBV7-6 and TRBJ2-5; D gene uncertain. There are 13 residues in the CDR3. CDR1 SGHVS and CDR2 FNYEAQ come from the germline V gene. Between the trimmed V and J ends, which lost 1 base and 3 bases, there was a span of 6 bases. The CDR3 sequence: CASSLVHEETQYF. The DNA for the CDR3 is TGTGCCAGCAGCTTAGTACACGAAGAGACCCAGTACTTC.

This clonotype was counted a few times. The J gene is TRBJ1-2, the V gene TRBV30; no firm D call. Per germline, CDR1 GTSNPN and CDR2 SVGIG (reference sequence). This CDR3 has 14 amino acids. Trimming took off 3 bases at V and 8 bases at J, with 19 bases between the two ends. CDR3 sequence reads: CAWSRLARSNGYTF. CDR3 coding DNA: TGTGCCTGGAGCAGACTAGCTCGGTCGAACGGCTACACCTTC.

The chain links TRBV5-5 to TRBJ2-7, with D perhaps given as TRBD1 or TRBD2 (6 bases each). In germline, CDR1 is SGHKS, CDR2 YYEKEE (reference sequence). Between the trimmed V and J ends, which lost 0 bases and 2 bases, there was a span of 12 bases. The CDR3 runs to 15 residues. The CDR3, as DNA: TGTGCCAGCAGCTTGGCTGGGGGGCTCGCCTACGAGCAGTACTTC. It translates to CASSLAGGLAYEQYF.

As to this clonotype: A much bigger clone sits one base away, suggesting this may be a read error. V is TRBV12-3 or TRBV12-4 and J is TRBJ2-5, with TRBD1 matching 9 bases. V lost 6 bases, J lost 7 bases, and 9 bases stayed unmatched. The CDR3 covers 14 residues. This chain's CDR3 is CASRQGAQGGTQYF. The CDR3 bases are TGTGCCAGCAGACAGGGGGCGCAGGGAGGGACCCAGTACTTC.

The V and J genes are TRBV5-1 and TRBJ2-7; 7 positions match TRBD1. The germline CDR1 and CDR2 sequences are SGHRS and YFSETQ. CDR3 length: 15 amino acids. The V gene end was trimmed by 4 bases and the J gene end by 0 bases; junction bases not matched to a gene: 7. CDR3 nucleotides: TGCGCCAGCAGCCCGACAGGGCCTGCCTCCTACGAGCAGTACTTC. This translates into CASSPTGPASYEQYF.

This clonotype has a count of ten or more. The chain joins TRBV6-1 to TRBJ1-5; the match to TRBD1 covers 9 bases. J was trimmed by 4 bases and V by 3 bases; bases with no gene match: 13. Germline V lookup: CDR1 MNHNS, CDR2 SASEGT. The CDR3 consists of 18 residues. The CDR3 DNA is TGTGCCAGCAGTGATGTCCCGGGACAGGGAGGTGGTAATCAGCCCCAGCATTTT. It translates to CASSDVPGQGGGNQPQHF.

This clonotype was seen many times. This chain links TRBV30 with TRBJ2-7, with D unclear. The CDR3 has 11 residues. The V end was cut by 3 bases, the J end by 7 bases, with 10 bases between. CDR1 and CDR2 (germline): GTSNPN, SVGIG (reference sequence). The CDR3: CAWRRMGEQYF. The CDR3 nucleotides are TGTGCCTGGAGACGCATGGGGGAGCAGTACTTC.

This clonotype was counted ten times or more. The V call is TRBV19, the J call TRBJ2-7, with TRBD1 as a possible D gene (6 bases). The CDR3 has 15 residues. The germline V gene has CDR1 LNHDA and CDR2 SQIVND (reference sequence). V was pared by 7 bases and J by 3 bases, with 19 bases between. CDR3 amino acids: CASTLSTAGDYEQYF. CDR3 DNA: TGTGCCAGTACCCTTTCGACGGCAGGGGACTACGAGCAGTACTTC. Filled out from reference TRBV19 and TRBJ2-7, the complete variable domain reads DGGITQSPKYLFRKEGQNVTLSCEQNLNHDAMYWYRQDPGQGLRLIYYSQIVNDFQKGDIAEGYSVSREKKESFPLTVTSAQKNPTAFYLCASTLSTAGDYEQYFGPGTRLTVT.

This clonotype occurred a few times. A single base separates this from a much larger clone, so it may be a read error. The chain carries TRBV10-2 and TRBJ1-5; 7 bases agree with TRBD1. Germline V gene lookup returns CDR1 WSHSY and CDR2 SAAADI. The CDR3 has 14 residues. The chain's CDR3 is CASSLGQANQLQHF. CDR3 in DNA: TGCGCCAGCAGTCTAGGACAGGCCAATCAGCTCCAGCATTTT.

This clonotype was detected many times. The rearrangement joins TRBV7-2 to TRBJ2-7; 12 bases are a match to TRBD2. Trimming at V came to 5 bases and at J to 6 bases, leaving 11 bases not matched to a gene. Germline loops: CDR1 SGHTA, CDR2 FQGNSA. The CDR3 is 16 amino acids. Here the CDR3 DNA reads TGTGCCAGCAGCGCTACTCTAGCGGGAGGGCCGGGCGAGCAGTACTTC. The encoded protein is CASSATLAGGPGEQYF.